The 9 T cell receptor beta chains listed next were all sequenced from one sample in a study of regulatory T cells in long-lasting Graves disease. The time point was: newly diagnosed GD, antithyroid drugs for less than 3 months. PBMC-derived RNA was used for the TCR library. TCR beta libraries were built with iRepertoire HTBI primers and Arm-PCR of CDR3 regions. TCRdb re-derived calls from the multiplex PCR reads in MiXCR, one entry per CDR3 protein. The sample contains 400,000 to 500,000 distinct CDR3 sequences, roughly 17% of which appear only once. These same data were also listed under a study on T cells in Graves' hyperthyroidism and ophthalmopathy.

The specimen was peripheral blood mononuclear cells (PBMCs), collected at new diagnosis, from a patient treated with antithyroid drugs. The receptors were sampled from a woman aged 25-40 years with Graves disease.

There are many counts of this clonotype. This sequence joins TRBV28 and TRBJ2-5; possibly TRBD1 for D (7 bases). Germline CDR1 MDHEN, CDR2 SYDVKM. With 5 bases removed from V and 4 bases from J, the gap between germline ends came to 11 bases. This CDR3 is built from 13 residues. The CDR3 protein is CASSAGGRETQYF. CDR3 bases: TGTGCCAGCAGTGCAGGGGGGCGAGAGACCCAGTACTTC. The whole variable domain, remainder taken from reference TRBV28 and TRBJ2-5, is DVKVTQSSRYLVKRTGEKVFLECVQDMDHENMFWYRQDPGLGLRLIYFSYDVKMKEKGDIPEGYSVSREKKERFSLILESASTNQTSMYLCASSAGGRETQYFGPGTRLLVL.

The CDR3 sequence is CASSSFAGADEKLFF. The CDR3 coding sequence is TGTGCCAGCAGCTCCTTTGCAGGGGCAGATGAAAAACTGTTTTTT. The genes are TRBV7-9 and TRBJ1-4, with D possibly TRBD1 on 6 matching bases. Germline lookup yields CDR1 SEHNR and CDR2 FQNEAQ (reference sequence). The ends were cut back, 4 bases at V and 6 bases at J, with 15 bases in the middle. The CDR3 runs to 15 residues.

In its sample, this clonotype was seen a few times. The rearrangement joins TRBV28 to TRBJ1-4; D unresolved. The V end lost 8 bases, the J end lost 8 bases, and 9 bases lay between the germline ends. The CDR3 runs 11 residues. The V gene's germline CDR1 is MDHEN and CDR2 SYDVKM. CDR3 coding DNA: TGTGCCAGCGCAGGAAGGGAAAAACTGTTTTTT. This translates into CASAGREKLFF.

Points on this clonotype: Since a far larger clone is one base different, this is likely a read error. The chain links TRBV11-1 to TRBJ2-1; 9 bases fit TRBD2. Looked up from germline, CDR1 is SGHAT and CDR2 is FQDESV (reference sequence). CDR3 length: 15 amino acids. V lost 10 bases to trimming and J lost 10 bases; unmatched junction nucleotides: 17. CDR3: CATSSGLARTYEQFF. CDR3 sequence (DNA): TGTGCCACCTCCTCCGGACTAGCGAGGACCTACGAGCAGTTCTTC. The full variable domain, with the rest looked up from reference TRBV11-1 and TRBJ2-1, is EAEVAQSPRYKITEKSQAVAFWCDPISGHATLYWYRQILGQGPELLVQFQDESVVDDSQLPKDRFSAERLKGVDSTLKIQPAELGDSAMYLCATSSGLARTYEQFFGPGTRLTVL.

The sample holds many counts of this clonotype. The chain combines TRBV7-9 with TRBJ2-7; D gene uncertain. The V end lost 6 bases, the J end lost 3 bases, and 12 bases lay between the germline ends. Germline assignment: CDR1 SEHNR and CDR2 FQNEAQ (reference sequence). The CDR3 covers 13 residues. CDR3 DNA sequence: TGTGCCAGCAGTCCCCAGGAAGTCTACGAGCAGTACTTC. The encoded protein is CASSPQEVYEQYF.

This clonotype was seen many times. The chain recombines TRBV3-1 with TRBJ2-5; 9 bases line up with TRBD1. CDR3 length equals 14 residues. V shed 7 bases, J shed 6 bases, and the junction held 9 bases outside the gene matches. Germline values: CDR1 LGHDT, CDR2 YNNKEL (reference sequence). The CDR3 DNA sequence: TGTGCCAGCACCCCCGGGACAGGGAGGAAGACCCAGTACTTC. This sequence encodes CASTPGTGRKTQYF.

To note about this clonotype: This may be a read error, as it is one base from a much larger clone. The CDR3 region is CASSRHGGPYEQFF. The CDR3 bases are TGTGCCAGCAGTCGGCACGGGGGCCCCTACGAGCAGTTCTTC. V and J are TRBV3-1 and TRBJ2-1; D assignment may be TRBD1 or TRBD2 (6 bases each). CDR1 is LGHDT, CDR2 YNNKEL, per germline (reference sequence). The CDR3 runs 14 residues. V shed 6 bases and J shed 10 bases, with 19 bases lying between them.

V gene TRBV19 combines with J gene TRBJ2-7; 9 bases line up with TRBD1. V was clipped by 4 bases and J by 3 bases; unmatched bases: 7. Germline V gene lookup returns CDR1 LNHDA and CDR2 SQIVND (reference sequence). The CDR3 covers 15 residues. In DNA, the CDR3 is TGTGCCAGTAGTAGGTTCGGGACAGGGATCTACGAGCAGTACTTC. Encoded protein: CASSRFGTGIYEQYF.

This chain uses TRBV19 with TRBJ2-2, with unresolved D. The ends were cut back, 3 bases at V and 6 bases at J, with 11 bases in the middle. This CDR3 is built from 14 residues. Germline V lookup: CDR1 LNHDA, CDR2 SQIVND (reference sequence). The CDR3 DNA reads as TGTGCCAGTAGTATCCGCCAGATGTCCGGGGAGCTGTTTTTT. Translating it yields CASSIRQMSGELFF.